Below, 6 T cell receptor beta chains from the same sample are listed, as sequenced in a study of T-cell reconstitution after alpha-beta-depleted transplantation in children. This sample's TCRbeta library carried unique molecular identifier barcodes. MiXCR, run by TCRdb on the PCR reads, gives a single entry per CDR3 protein. In the table there are hundreds of thousands of distinct CDR3 sequences, over 10% of which are singletons. This specimen consisted of PBMCs, mostly from graft donor cells, obtained 360 days after TCRalphabeta/CD19-depleted stem cell transplant. All receptors come from a male patient under 18 who had a stem cell transplant for acute myeloid leukemia, so the T cells may come from the graft donor.

The rearrangement links TRBV11-2 to TRBJ2-1, with 13 positions matching TRBD2. V shed 6 bases and J 0 bases; nucleotides not matched to a gene: 14. The CDR3 covers 20 residues. The germline V gene encodes CDR1 SGHAT and CDR2 FQNNGV. The CDR3 region has the DNA TGTGCCAGCAGGGAGGCCCGGACTAGCGGGGGAAAGAGCTCCTACAATGAGCAGTTCTTC. Translation: CASREARTSGGKSSYNEQFF. The entire variable domain, with the rest obtained from reference TRBV11-2 and TRBJ2-1, is as follows: EAGVAQSPRYKIIEKRQSVAFWCNPISGHATLYWYQQILGQGPKLLIQFQNNGVVDDSQLPKDRFSAERLKGVDSTLKIQPAKLEDSAVYLCASREARTSGGKSSYNEQFFGPGTRLTVL.

This clonotype was counted at least ten times. The V call is TRBV29-1, the J call TRBJ2-1; D not resolved. This CDR3 comprises 14 residues. Germline CDR1 reads SQVTM; CDR2 reads ANQGSEA. Trimming took off 1 base at V and 5 bases at J, with 12 bases between the two ends. CDR3 bases: TGCAGCGTTGAAGCCAATTTCTTAAACAATGAGCAGTTCTTC. Amino acids: CSVEANFLNNEQFF.

The V and J genes are TRBV5-1 and TRBJ2-3; TRBD2 is a possible D gene (5 bases). CDR1 and CDR2 from the germline V gene are SGHRS and YFSETQ. Trimming took 2 bases from V and 8 from J, leaving 9 bases between them. The CDR3 loop spans 12 amino acids. CDR3: CASSFRGVTQYF. The CDR3 DNA sequence: TGCGCCAGCAGCTTTCGGGGAGTTACGCAGTATTTT. The whole variable domain, filled in from reference TRBV5-1 and TRBJ2-3, reads KAGVTQTPRYLIKTRGQQVTLSCSPISGHRSVSWYQQTPGQGLQFLFEYFSETQRNKGNFPGRFSGRQFSNSRSEMNVSTLELGDSALYLCASSFRGVTQYFGPGTRLTVL.

The chain recombines TRBV28 with TRBJ2-3; a weak D match, TRBD2 (5 bases). V lost 11 bases and J lost 2, with 14 bases in between. The CDR3 is made up of 13 amino acids. Germline V gene data show CDR1 as MDHEN and CDR2 as SYDVKM. This CDR3 reads CAARELDTDTQYF. DNA for the CDR3: TGTGCCGCAAGGGAGCTAGACACAGATACGCAGTATTTT.

This clonotype has more than one count but fewer than ten. V is TRBV29-1 and J is TRBJ2-7, with 13 bases that match TRBD2. CDR1 is SQVTM, CDR2 ANQGSEA, per germline. The CDR3 is made up of 15 amino acids. V gave up 6 bases and J gave up 3 bases; unmatched junction bases: 8. CDR3 nucleotide sequence: TGCAGCGTGGGGACTAGCGGGACCACCTACTACGAGCAGTACTTC. Protein sequence: CSVGTSGTTYYEQYF.

This clonotype was observed a few times. Germline and junction disagree at one end, which may indicate a read error. The chain has TRBV7-7 and TRBJ1-3; TRBD1 agrees at 7 bases. Germline CDR1 and CDR2: SSHAT and FNYEAQ (reference sequence). This CDR3 contains 16 residues. The CDR3 coding sequence is TGTGCTAGCAACTCCCACAGGGGTTCGGCTGGAAACACCATATATTTT. This sequence encodes CASNSHRGSAGNTIYF.